This paragraph covers one T cell receptor (beta chain) sequence. Its target is unknown. The sample is drawn from a study of identical twins. Findings and caveats of the study: Possibly, invariant MAIT and iNKT cells partly confounded zero-insertion analyses.

The length of the CDR3 is 14 residues. The germline V gene has CDR1 MNHEY and CDR2 SMNVEV (reference sequence). The germline V and J ends were trimmed by 5 bases and 5 bases, with 15 bases remaining between them. TCRdb reprocessed the 5' RACE reads with MiXCR, giving one entry per CDR3 protein. This table holds over 600,000 distinct CDR3 sequences, around 20% found once. The same data also contributed to another study, on T cells expressing NK-cell markers. That report adds: The authors derived TCR beta repertoires from sorted CD3+CD56+NKG2C+, CD3+CD56+NKG2C- and CD3+CD56-NKG2C+ T cells. In roughly six donors, dominant NKG2C+ clonotypes were about 1.0-7.0% of CD8+ T cells. What remained unclear was the HCMV specificity of expanded NKG2C+ T cell clones.

This sequence originates from a woman aged 18-30 years in good health. The sequenced material came from PBMCs. The chain recombines TRBV27 with TRBJ2-5, with no clear D. The CDR3 DNA sequence: TGTGCCAGCAGTCGTTTACTTTCCCGGGAGACCCAGTACTTC. Translating it yields CASSRLLSRETQYF.